The text below deals with one T cell receptor beta chain. The data were obtained in a study of T cell changes during pregnancy in multiple sclerosis. The CDR3 has 16 amino acids. The ends were cut back, 2 bases at V and 6 bases at J, with 19 bases in the middle. The germline CDR1 and CDR2 sequences are LNHDA and SQIVND (reference sequence). Some clones are missing from TCRdb's copy, which holds only in-frame ones; the method was immunoSEQ multiplex PCR. The table has approximately 36,000 clones, 88% seen once. This material consisted of CD8+ T cells from peripheral blood mononuclear cells, taken in the third trimester of pregnancy. The receptor comes from a female donor with multiple sclerosis, enrolled in a pregnancy study. The chain employs TRBV19 and TRBJ1-2, with D unresolved. The CDR3 nucleotides read TGTGCCAGTAGTATACCGGCTCTTGAGGCAACCCATGGCTACACCTTC. This gives the protein CASSIPALEATHGYTF.